This T cell receptor (beta chain) was captured in a study of control samples from healthy donors and cancer patients. Produced via immunoSEQ multiplex PCR; TCRdb's table is partial and in-frame only. The sample carries 110,000 to 150,000 clones, 85% to 95% recorded once. V lost 5 bases and J lost 5, with 8 bases in between. Germline-derived CDR1 and CDR2 are SEHNR and FQNEAQ (reference sequence). This CDR3 is 12 amino acids long. A single count supports this clone. This TCR derives from a man aged 55 to 70 with colorectal cancer. Sequencing was performed on PBMCs. The chain uses TRBV7-9 and TRBJ2-3; D remains unclear. The CDR3: CASSPRVDTQYF. DNA for the CDR3: TGTGCCAGCAGCCCGAGAGTAGATACGCAGTATTTT.